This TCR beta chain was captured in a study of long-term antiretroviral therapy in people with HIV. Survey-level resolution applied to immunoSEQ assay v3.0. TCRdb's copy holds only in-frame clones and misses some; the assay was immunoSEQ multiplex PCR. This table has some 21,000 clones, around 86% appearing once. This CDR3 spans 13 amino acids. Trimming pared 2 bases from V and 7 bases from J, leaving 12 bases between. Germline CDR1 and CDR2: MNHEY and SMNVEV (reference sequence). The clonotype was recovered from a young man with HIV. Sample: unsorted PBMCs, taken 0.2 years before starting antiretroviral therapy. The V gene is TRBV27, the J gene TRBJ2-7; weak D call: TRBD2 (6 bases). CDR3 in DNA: TGTGCCAGCAGTTTAGGGGGGTTGGGGGAGCAGTACTTC. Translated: CASSLGGLGEQYF.